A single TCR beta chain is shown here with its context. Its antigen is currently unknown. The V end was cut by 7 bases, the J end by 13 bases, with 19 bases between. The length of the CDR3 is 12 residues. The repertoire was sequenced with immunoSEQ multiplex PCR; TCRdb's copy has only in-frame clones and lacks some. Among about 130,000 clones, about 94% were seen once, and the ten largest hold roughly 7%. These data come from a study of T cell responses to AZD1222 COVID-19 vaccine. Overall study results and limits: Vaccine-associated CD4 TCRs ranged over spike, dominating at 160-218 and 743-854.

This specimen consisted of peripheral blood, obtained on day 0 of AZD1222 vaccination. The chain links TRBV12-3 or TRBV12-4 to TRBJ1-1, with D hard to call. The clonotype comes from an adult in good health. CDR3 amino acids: CASNLVPDRVFF. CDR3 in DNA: TGTGCCAGCAATTTGGTTCCCGATAGGGTTTTCTTT.